The 24 T cell receptor beta chains listed next were all sequenced from one sample in a study of cytomegalovirus exposure and HLA in healthy donors. Primers: 60 Vbeta forward and 13 Jbeta reverse. The method was immunoSEQ multiplex PCR; TCRdb's version includes in-frame clones alone and lacks a portion of them. The table records about 130,000 clones, more than 70% of them present only once. Material for sequencing was PBMCs. These receptors were taken from a woman aged 25-40 years in good health and CMV-seropositive.

The chain links TRBV9 to TRBJ2-3; the D gene is possibly TRBD2 (6 bases). Trimming left V 0 bases short and J 4 bases short, with 15 bases between. The CDR3 totals 16 residues. Germline V gene lookup returns CDR1 SGDLS and CDR2 YYNGEE. The CDR3 DNA sequence: TGTGCCAGCAGCGTAGAGGAGGGTTTGGTCGCAGATACGCAGTATTTT. It yields the protein CASSVEEGLVADTQYF.

The chain couples TRBV19 to TRBJ1-5; D might be TRBD1 (5 bases). Trimming removed 3 bases from V and 2 bases from J, with 17 bases in between. The V gene's germline CDR1 is LNHDA and CDR2 SQIVND (reference sequence). This CDR3 spans 17 amino acids. CDR3 bases: TGTGCCAGTAGTATTGCCAGGGATTGGTATGGCAATCAGCCCCAGCATTTT. Its protein is CASSIARDWYGNQPQHF.

The chain uses TRBV7-9 and TRBJ2-1; weak D call: TRBD2 (5 bases). Germline CDR1 reads SEHNR; CDR2 reads FQNEAQ (reference sequence). The CDR3 runs 14 residues. Trimming shortened V by 3 bases and J by 2 bases, and 8 bases separated the two germline ends. The CDR3 is CASSFHGAYNEQFF. The DNA of the CDR3 is TGTGCCAGCAGCTTTCACGGGGCCTACAATGAGCAGTTCTTC.

The chain is built from TRBV5-1 and TRBJ2-1, with TRBD2 as a possible D gene (6 bases). In germline, CDR1 is SGHRS, CDR2 YFSETQ. The length of the CDR3 is 14 residues. With 4 bases removed from V and 4 bases from J, the gap between germline ends came to 12 bases. The CDR3 reads CASSPYGGYNEQFF. In DNA, the CDR3 is TGCGCCAGCAGCCCGTATGGAGGGTACAATGAGCAGTTCTTC. Filled out from reference TRBV5-1 and TRBJ2-1, the complete variable domain reads KAGVTQTPRYLIKTRGQQVTLSCSPISGHRSVSWYQQTPGQGLQFLFEYFSETQRNKGNFPGRFSGRQFSNSRSEMNVSTLELGDSALYLCASSPYGGYNEQFFGPGTRLTVL.

This clone has just one count. V usage is TRBV6-5 and J usage is TRBJ2-1; possible D gene TRBD2, 5 bases. The V end was cut by 6 bases, the J end by 9 bases, with 15 bases between. The CDR3 is 13 amino acids. The V gene's germline CDR1 is MNHEY and CDR2 SVGAGI. The CDR3 here is CASSHPGEGEQFF. DNA of the CDR3: TGTGCCAGCAGCCACCCCGGGGAAGGTGAGCAGTTCTTC.

The chain employs TRBV5-6 and TRBJ2-7; 8 bases align to TRBD2. This CDR3 region has 14 residues. Germline V gives CDR1 SGHDT, CDR2 YYEEEE. Losses at the gene ends were 2 bases for V and 3 bases for J; bases not matched to a gene: 4. CDR3 bases: TGTGCCAGCAGCTTCGCGACTAGCGACTACGAGCAGTACTTC. This gives the protein CASSFATSDYEQYF.

The CDR3 loop reads CASSLRPGEGYTF. CDR3 sequence (DNA): TGTGCCAGCAGCCTACGGCCAGGGGAAGGCTACACCTTC. The chain combines TRBV4-2 with TRBJ1-2; the D gene is possibly TRBD1 (6 bases). V was pared by 4 bases and J by 8 bases, with 14 bases between. Per germline, CDR1 LGHNA and CDR2 YNFKEQ. This CDR3 region has 13 residues.

This chain joins TRBV29-1 and TRBJ2-3, with 11 bases identical to TRBD2. Germline loops: CDR1 SQVTM, CDR2 ANQGSEA. V shed 5 bases and J 3 bases; nucleotides not matched to a gene: 13. The CDR3 sequence is 17 residues long. CDR3 sequence reads: CSVRGQQGLAATDTQYF. The CDR3 DNA is TGCAGCGTTAGGGGACAGCAGGGACTAGCGGCAACAGATACGCAGTATTTT.

The V call is TRBV12-1, the J call TRBJ2-1; the tabulated D call, TRBD2, remains unverified against the DNA. TRBV12-1 counts as a pseudogene. The CDR3 has 15 amino acids. DNA for the CDR3: TGTGCCAGCAGCTTTGGGCTAGCGGGCTACAATGAGCAGTTCTTC. It is translated as CASSFGLAGYNEQFF.

The chain combines TRBV2 with TRBJ2-1; the match to TRBD2 covers 8 bases. Germline V lookup: CDR1 SNHLY, CDR2 FYNNEI. This CDR3 is built from 15 residues. J lost 4 bases, V lost 5 bases, and 7 bases had no gene match. The DNA of the CDR3 is TGTGCCAGCAGTCTCGAGACTAGCGAGTACAATGAGCAGTTCTTC. As protein: CASSLETSEYNEQFF.

The CDR3 DNA reads TGTGCCAGCAGTGTCGCAGGGGGCGGCGGCTACACCTTC. Translation gives CASSVAGGGGYTF. The chain couples TRBV2 to TRBJ1-2; 8 bases are shared with TRBD1. The CDR3 loop spans 13 amino acids. V was clipped by 4 bases and J by 8 bases; unmatched bases: 6. CDR1 SNHLY and CDR2 FYNNEI come from the germline V gene.

The gene calls are TRBV9 and TRBJ1-2; TRBD1 aligns across 9 bases. The trim removed 4 bases at V and 6 bases at J, leaving 13 bases unmatched. The CDR3 is made up of 16 amino acids. Germline V gene sequence: CDR1 SGDLS, CDR2 YYNGEE. CDR3 DNA sequence: TGTGCCAGCAGCCCCTCTCCCGGGACAGGGACGGATGGCTACACCTTC. Encoded protein: CASSPSPGTGTDGYTF.

This clone was detected only a few times. The chain is built from TRBV11-2 and TRBJ2-7; 8 nucleotides agree with TRBD2. The CDR3 spans 17 residues. Looked up from germline, CDR1 is SGHAT and CDR2 is FQNNGV. Losses at the gene ends were 1 base for V and 5 bases for J; bases not matched to a gene: 13. The CDR3 nucleotides read TGTGCCAGCAGCTTAGCGGGGGGGCTACGGGAGGTGGACGAGCAGTACTTC. It translates to CASSLAGGLREVDEQYF.

The chain couples TRBV2 to TRBJ1-5, with a possible D match to TRBD1 (5 bases). V was cut by 7 bases and J by 5 bases, with 18 bases left in between. Germline V gives CDR1 SNHLY, CDR2 FYNNEI. CDR3 length: 15 amino acids. CDR3: CASNKGLGGDQPQHF. The CDR3 DNA sequence: TGTGCCAGCAACAAGGGCCTAGGAGGGGATCAGCCCCAGCATTTT.

The chain carries TRBV18 and TRBJ2-7; D possibly corresponds to TRBD1 (5 bases). Per the germline V gene, CDR1 is KGHSH and CDR2 is LQKENI. This CDR3 is built from 13 residues. V lost 1 base and J lost 4, with 8 bases in between. CDR3 nucleotide sequence: TGTGCCAGCTCACCACAAGGGGTTTACGAGCAGTACTTC. This codes for CASSPQGVYEQYF.

CDR3 DNA: TGTGCCAGCAGTTTTCGAGGGAATAGCAATCAGCCCCAGCATTTT. Encoded protein: CASSFRGNSNQPQHF. The chain is built from TRBV28 and TRBJ1-5; D gene uncertain. The CDR3 runs to 15 residues. Germline V gene sequence: CDR1 MDHEN, CDR2 SYDVKM. Trimming left V 3 bases short and J 0 bases short, with 9 bases between.

V and J are TRBV7-9 and TRBJ1-5; D possibly corresponds to TRBD1 (6 bases). Germline V CDR1 and CDR2: SEHNR, FQNEAQ (reference sequence). Deletions cut 6 bases from V and 5 bases from J, with 11 bases between. The CDR3 contains 13 residues. The CDR3 sequence: CASSMDSYQPQHF. CDR3 nucleotides: TGTGCCAGCAGTATGGACAGCTATCAGCCCCAGCATTTT.

V and J are TRBV27 and TRBJ2-5; D perhaps matches TRBD2 (6 bases). The J call is doubtful: the DNA matches TRBJ2-7 better. Germline V lookup: CDR1 MNHEY, CDR2 SMNVEV (reference sequence). The CDR3 spans 14 residues. The CDR3 loop is CASSQGGTSYEQYF. In DNA form, the CDR3 reads TGTGCCAGCAGTCAAGGAGGGACCTCCTACGAGCAGTACTTC.

This chain uses TRBV5-8 with TRBJ1-3, with D possibly being TRBD1 (6 bases). Per germline, CDR1 SGHTS and CDR2 YDEGEE. Trimming stripped 4 bases from V and 4 bases from J, with 18 bases between. The CDR3 has 16 amino acids. This CDR3 is CASSVDRQLWGNTIYF. CDR3 coding DNA: TGTGCCAGCAGCGTTGACAGGCAACTTTGGGGAAACACCATATATTTT.

The rearrangement links TRBV28 to TRBJ2-7; maybe TRBD2 (6 bases). Germline assignment: CDR1 MDHEN and CDR2 SYDVKM. The CDR3 is 14 residues long. Between the trimmed V and J ends, which lost 7 bases and 4 bases, there was a span of 17 bases. The CDR3 reads CASTPLGTGYEQYF. Here the CDR3 DNA reads TGTGCCAGCACCCCCCTCGGGACTGGATACGAGCAGTACTTC.

This clone was counted only a few times. The chain carries TRBV30 and TRBJ2-7, with a possible D match to TRBD2 (6 bases). The CDR3 covers 14 residues. CDR1 is GTSNPN and CDR2 is SVGIG in the germline V gene (reference sequence). Trimming stripped 1 base from V and 2 bases from J, with 12 bases between. CDR3 in DNA: TGTGCCTGGAGTGACGGGGGACCCCCCTACGAGCAGTACTTC. It yields the protein CAWSDGGPPYEQYF.

The chain carries TRBV7-2 and TRBJ1-1; a possible D gene is TRBD1 (6 bases). The CDR3 has 14 amino acids. V gave up 2 bases and J gave up 3 bases, with 10 bases separating them. The germline gives CDR1 SGHTA, CDR2 FQGNSA. The CDR3, as DNA: TGTGCCAGCAGCTTAACAGGGTCAGACACTGAAGCTTTCTTT. Translated: CASSLTGSDTEAFF.

The chain recombines TRBV27 with TRBJ2-2, with unresolved D. The CDR3 contains 13 residues. Trimming shortened V by 8 bases and J by 1 base, and 8 bases separated the two germline ends. Germline values: CDR1 MNHEY, CDR2 SMNVEV (reference sequence). CDR3 residues: CASLGQNTGELFF. The CDR3, as DNA: TGTGCCAGCCTGGGCCAGAACACCGGGGAGCTGTTTTTT.

This clone appeared once. The CDR3 loop reads CASSPQRTGELFF. CDR3 DNA sequence: TGTGCCAGCAGTCCGCAGCGCACCGGGGAGCTGTTTTTT. The chain has TRBV6-6 and TRBJ2-2; D gene ambiguous. CDR3 length equals 13 residues. Germline V gene sequence: CDR1 MNHNY, CDR2 SVGAGI (reference sequence). V lost 5 bases and J lost 4, with 8 bases in between.